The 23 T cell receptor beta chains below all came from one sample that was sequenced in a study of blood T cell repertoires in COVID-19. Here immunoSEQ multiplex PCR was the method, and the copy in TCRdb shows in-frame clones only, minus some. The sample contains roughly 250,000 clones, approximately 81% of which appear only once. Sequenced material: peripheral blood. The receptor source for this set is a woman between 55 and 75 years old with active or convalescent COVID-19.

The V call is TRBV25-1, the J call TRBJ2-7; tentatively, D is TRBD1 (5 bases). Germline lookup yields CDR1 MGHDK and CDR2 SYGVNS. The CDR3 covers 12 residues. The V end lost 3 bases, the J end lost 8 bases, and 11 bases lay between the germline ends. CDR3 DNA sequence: TGTGCCAGCAGTGACGGCCCAGGGAAGCAGTACTTC. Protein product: CASSDGPGKQYF.

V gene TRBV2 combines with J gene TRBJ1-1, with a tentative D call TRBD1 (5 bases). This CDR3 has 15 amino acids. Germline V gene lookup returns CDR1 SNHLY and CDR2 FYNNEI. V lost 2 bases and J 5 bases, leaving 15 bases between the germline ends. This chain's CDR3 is CASSEWGHPGTEAFF. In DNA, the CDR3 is TGTGCCAGCAGTGAATGGGGCCATCCCGGGACTGAAGCTTTCTTT.

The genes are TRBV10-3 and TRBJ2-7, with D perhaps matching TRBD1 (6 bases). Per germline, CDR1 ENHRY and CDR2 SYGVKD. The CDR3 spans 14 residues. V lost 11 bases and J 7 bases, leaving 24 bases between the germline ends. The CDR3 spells CAVTVGQGTWEQYF. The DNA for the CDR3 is TGTGCCGTCACCGTGGGGCAGGGGACATGGGAGCAGTACTTC.

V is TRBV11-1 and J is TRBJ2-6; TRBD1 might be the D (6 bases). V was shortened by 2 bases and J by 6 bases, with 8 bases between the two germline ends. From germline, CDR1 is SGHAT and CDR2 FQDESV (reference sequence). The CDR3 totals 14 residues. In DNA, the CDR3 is TGTGCCAGCAGCTTATACAGGGTGGCCAACGTCCTGACTTTC. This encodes CASSLYRVANVLTF.

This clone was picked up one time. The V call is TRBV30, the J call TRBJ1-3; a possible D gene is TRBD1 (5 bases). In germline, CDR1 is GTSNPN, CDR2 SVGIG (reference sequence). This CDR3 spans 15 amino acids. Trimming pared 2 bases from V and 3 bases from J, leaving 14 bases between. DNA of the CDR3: TGTGCCTGGAGTCCAGGGATGGGGGGTGGAAACACCATATATTTT. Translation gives CAWSPGMGGGNTIYF.

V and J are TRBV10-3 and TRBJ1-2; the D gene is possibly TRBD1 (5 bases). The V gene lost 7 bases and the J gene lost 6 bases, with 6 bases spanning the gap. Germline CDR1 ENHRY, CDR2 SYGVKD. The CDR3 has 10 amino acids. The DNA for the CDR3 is TGTGCCATCAAAGGGGATGGCTACACCTTC. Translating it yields CAIKGDGYTF.

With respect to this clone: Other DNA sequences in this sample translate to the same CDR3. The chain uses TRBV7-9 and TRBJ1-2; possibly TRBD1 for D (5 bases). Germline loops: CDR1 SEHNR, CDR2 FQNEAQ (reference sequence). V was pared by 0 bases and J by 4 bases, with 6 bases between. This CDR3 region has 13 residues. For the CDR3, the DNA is TGTGCCAGCAGCTTAGCGGGGGGCTATGGCTACACCTTC. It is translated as CASSLAGGYGYTF.

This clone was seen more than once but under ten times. CDR3 amino acids: CASSYPDGDTTLGNTIYF. CDR3 in DNA: TGTGCCAGCAGCTACCCCGACGGGGATACTACGCTGGGAAACACCATATATTTT. The V gene is TRBV7-8, the J gene TRBJ1-3; D call uncertain. Per germline, CDR1 SGHVS and CDR2 FQNEAQ. This CDR3 spans 18 amino acids. V was pared by 4 bases and J by 4 bases, with 23 bases between. Complete variable domain (other parts from reference TRBV7-8 and TRBJ1-3): GAGVSQSPRYKVAKRGQDVALRCDPISGHVSLFWYQQALGQGPEFLTYFQNEAQLDKSGLPSDRFFAERPEGSVSTLKIQRTQQEDSAVYLCASSYPDGDTTLGNTIYFGEGSWLTVV.

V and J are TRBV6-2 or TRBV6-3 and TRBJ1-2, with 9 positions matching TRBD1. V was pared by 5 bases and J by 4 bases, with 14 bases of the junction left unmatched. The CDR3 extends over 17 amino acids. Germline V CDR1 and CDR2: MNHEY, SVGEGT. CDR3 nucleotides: TGTGCCAGCAGTACATCTACAGGACAGGGGTTAGCCTATGGCTACACCTTC. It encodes CASSTSTGQGLAYGYTF.

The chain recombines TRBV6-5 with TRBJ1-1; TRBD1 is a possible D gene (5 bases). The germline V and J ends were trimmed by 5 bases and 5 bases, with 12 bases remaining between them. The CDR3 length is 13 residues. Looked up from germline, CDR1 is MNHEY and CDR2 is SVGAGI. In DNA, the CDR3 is TGTGCCAGCAGTCTCAGGGTATCGACTGAAGCTTTCTTT. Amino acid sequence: CASSLRVSTEAFF.

The CDR3 DNA sequence: TGTGCCAGTAGTATTGGCCAGGGGGCTTTCCAGCCCCAGCATTTT. Its translation: CASSIGQGAFQPQHF. V gene TRBV19 combines with J gene TRBJ1-5, with TRBD1 matching 8 bases. This CDR3 spans 15 amino acids. V dropped 3 bases and J dropped 7; count of bases not matched to a gene: 8. CDR1 is LNHDA, CDR2 SQIVND, per germline (reference sequence).

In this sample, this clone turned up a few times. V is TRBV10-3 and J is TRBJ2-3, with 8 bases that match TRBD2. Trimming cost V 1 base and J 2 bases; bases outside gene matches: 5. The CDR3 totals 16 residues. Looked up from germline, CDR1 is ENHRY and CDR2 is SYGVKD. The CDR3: CAISELGGGSTDTQYF. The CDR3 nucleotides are TGTGCCATCAGTGAGTTGGGCGGGGGGTCCACAGATACGCAGTATTTT.

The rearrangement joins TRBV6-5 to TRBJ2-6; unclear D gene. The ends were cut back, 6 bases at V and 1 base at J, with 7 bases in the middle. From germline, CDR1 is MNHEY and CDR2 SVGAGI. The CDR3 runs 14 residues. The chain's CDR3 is CASSQQSGANVLTF. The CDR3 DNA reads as TGTGCCAGCAGCCAACAATCTGGGGCCAACGTCCTGACTTTC.

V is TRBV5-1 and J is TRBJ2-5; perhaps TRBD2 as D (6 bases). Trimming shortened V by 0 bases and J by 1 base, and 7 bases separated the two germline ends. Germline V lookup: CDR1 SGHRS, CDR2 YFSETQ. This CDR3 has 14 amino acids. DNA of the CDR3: TGCGCCAGCAGCTTGGTTAGCGGCCAAGAGACCCAGTACTTC. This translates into CASSLVSGQETQYF.

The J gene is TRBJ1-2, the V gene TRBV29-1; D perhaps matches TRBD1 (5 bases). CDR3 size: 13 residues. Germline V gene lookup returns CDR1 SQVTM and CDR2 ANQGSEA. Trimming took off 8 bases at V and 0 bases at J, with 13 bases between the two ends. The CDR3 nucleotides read TGCAGCAGCGGGACGTCAGCTAACTATGGCTACACCTTC. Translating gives CSSGTSANYGYTF.

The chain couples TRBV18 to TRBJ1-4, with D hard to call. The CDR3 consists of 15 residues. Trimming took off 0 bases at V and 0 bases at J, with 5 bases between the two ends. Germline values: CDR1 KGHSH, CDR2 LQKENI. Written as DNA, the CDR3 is TGTGCCAGCTCACCACCCCTTGCAACTAATGAAAAACTGTTTTTT. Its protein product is CASSPPLATNEKLFF.

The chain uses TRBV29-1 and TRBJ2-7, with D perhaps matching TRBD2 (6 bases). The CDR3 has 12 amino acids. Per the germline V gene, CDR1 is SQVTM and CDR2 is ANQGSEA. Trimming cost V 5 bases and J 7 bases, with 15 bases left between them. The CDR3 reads CSVRGLAGEQYF. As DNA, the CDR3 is TGCAGCGTTCGGGGCCTTGCGGGAGAGCAGTACTTC.

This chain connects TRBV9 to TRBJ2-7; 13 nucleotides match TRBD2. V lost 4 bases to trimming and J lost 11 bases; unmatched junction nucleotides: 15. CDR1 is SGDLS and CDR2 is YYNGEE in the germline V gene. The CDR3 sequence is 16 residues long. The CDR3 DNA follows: TGTGCCAGCAGCCCCTCCGGGACTAGCGGGGTGGCTGGGAAGTACTTC. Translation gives CASSPSGTSGVAGKYF.

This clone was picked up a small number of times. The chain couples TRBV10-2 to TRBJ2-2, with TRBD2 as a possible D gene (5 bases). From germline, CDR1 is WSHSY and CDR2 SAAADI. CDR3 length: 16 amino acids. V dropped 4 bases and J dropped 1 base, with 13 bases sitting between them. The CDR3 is CASSGSLRENTGELFF. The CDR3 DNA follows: TGCGCCAGCAGTGGTTCTTTACGGGAGAACACCGGGGAGCTGTTTTTT.

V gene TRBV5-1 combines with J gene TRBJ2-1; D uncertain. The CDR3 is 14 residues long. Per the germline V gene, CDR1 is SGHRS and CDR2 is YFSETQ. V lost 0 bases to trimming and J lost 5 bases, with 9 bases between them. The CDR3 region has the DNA TGCGCCAGCAGCTTGGATGGCCGAAACAATGAGCAGTTCTTC. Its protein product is CASSLDGRNNEQFF.

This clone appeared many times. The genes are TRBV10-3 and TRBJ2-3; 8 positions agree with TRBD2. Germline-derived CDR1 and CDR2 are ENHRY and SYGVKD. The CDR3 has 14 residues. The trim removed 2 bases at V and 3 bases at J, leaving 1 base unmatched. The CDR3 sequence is CAISEPGGTDTQYF. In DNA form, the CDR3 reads TGTGCCATCAGTGAGCCGGGGGGGACAGATACGCAGTATTTT.

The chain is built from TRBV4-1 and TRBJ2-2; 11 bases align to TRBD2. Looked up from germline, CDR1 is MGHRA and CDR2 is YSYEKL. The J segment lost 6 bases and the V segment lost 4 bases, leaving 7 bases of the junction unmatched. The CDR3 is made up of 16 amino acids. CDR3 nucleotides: TGCGCCAGCAGCCTTGATTATAGCGGGGGGGCCGGGGAGCTGTTTTTT. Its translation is CASSLDYSGGAGELFF.

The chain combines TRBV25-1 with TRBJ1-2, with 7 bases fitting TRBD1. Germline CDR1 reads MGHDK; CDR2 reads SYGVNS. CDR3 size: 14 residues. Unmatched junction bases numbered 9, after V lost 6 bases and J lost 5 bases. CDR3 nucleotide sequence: TGTGCCAGCAGGGGGGAAACAGGGGTTTATGGCTACACCTTC. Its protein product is CASRGETGVYGYTF.